The rows below give T cell receptor beta chains drawn from one sample of a study of radiotherapy plus CTLA-4 blockade in lung cancer. Libraries were prepared by immunoSEQ multiplex PCR; TCRdb keeps only in-frame clonotypes and omits some of them. The table records about 25,000 clones, 71% of them present only once. The input for sequencing was peripheral blood, taken from a patient treated with radiotherapy plus ipilimumab. Every receptor here comes from a human donor with non-small cell lung cancer whose response to radiotherapy plus ipilimumab could not be evaluated. CDR3s include the opening cysteine and the closing phenylalanine or tryptophan. A D gene is named only where the DNA matches it firmly. Where a row states a size, it is once, few, many or the class of an expanded clone; other rows omit it.

D,length,size,J,V,DNA,CDR3
NA,15,few,TRBJ2-1,TRBV7-8,TGTGCCAGCAGCTTAGTGGGCGGGCCGTACAATGAGCAGTTCTTC,CASSLVGGPYNEQFF
TRBD2,13,NA,TRBJ2-1,TRBV9,TGTGCCAGCAGCGTCGGGACTACCAATGAGCAGTTCTTC,CASSVGTTNEQFF
TRBD1,13,NA,TRBJ1-4,TRBV5-6,TGTGCCAGCAGCTTGACAGGGGATGAAAAACTGTTTTTT,CASSLTGDEKLFF
NA,16,NA,TRBJ2-7,TRBV11-2,TGTGCCAGCAGCTTAGAGCGGGCTAGTTGGACCTACGAGCAGTACTTC,CASSLERASWTYEQYF
TRBD1,15,NA,TRBJ2-7,TRBV4-1,TGCGCCAGCAGCCAAGCCGGAGGACAGGGCCGGGAGCAGTACTTC,CASSQAGGQGREQYF
NA,15,NA,TRBJ1-5,TRBV11-2,TGTGCCAGCAGCTCCACAGTAAATAGCAATCAGCCCCAGCATTTT,CASSSTVNSNQPQHF
TRBD1,14,few,TRBJ1-5,TRBV7-9,TGTGCCAGCAGCCCCGGGACAGGGAGCCAGCCCCAGCATTTT,CASSPGTGSQPQHF
TRBD1,13,once,TRBJ2-5,TRBV5-1,TGCGCCAGCAGGTCCGGGACAGTGGAGACCCAGTACTTC,CASRSGTVETQYF
TRBD2,12,NA,TRBJ2-5,TRBV6-6,TGTGCCAGCAGTTCACCGGGGGGGAGCCAGTACTTC,CASSSPGGSQYF
NA,12,NA,TRBJ2-2,TRBV15,TGTGCCACCAGCAGAGATATCGGTCCAGGGTTTTTT,CATSRDIGPGFF
TRBD2,17,NA,TRBJ2-2,TRBV7-7,TGTGCCAGCAGCTTAGAGGGGACTAGCGGGAACACCGGGGAGCTGTTTTTT,CASSLEGTSGNTGELFF
NA,14,few,TRBJ2-7,TRBV19,TGTGCCAGTAGTCCCTCGACAGCCACCTACGAGCAGTACTTC,CASSPSTATYEQYF
NA,13,NA,TRBJ2-7,TRBV28,TGTGCCAGCAGTTTTCCAGGGTGGGGCGAGCAGTACTTC,CASSFPGWGEQYF
NA,16,NA,TRBJ1-6,TRBV28,TGTGCCAGCAGTTTATTAGGGGGGGCGTCTGGGTCACCCCTCCACTTT,CASSLLGGASGSPLHF
TRBD1,14,NA,TRBJ1-2,TRBV19,TGTGCCAGTAGCCGACAGGGGGCGTCCTATGGCTACACCTTC,CASSRQGASYGYTF
TRBD1,16,NA,TRBJ2-5,TRBV18,TGTGCCAGCTCACCCGGACAGGGTGATAGTGGAGAGACCCAGTACTTC,CASSPGQGDSGETQYF
NA,15,once,TRBJ2-7,TRBV7-2,TGTGCCAGCAAACCACGGAGCTCGCTGCCCTACGAGCAGTACTTC,CASKPRSSLPYEQYF
NA,14,NA,TRBJ2-1,TRBV10-3,TGTGCCATCAGGAACCGGGACACCGCCCATGAGCAGTTCTTC,CAIRNRDTAHEQFF
NA,14,few,TRBJ1-3,TRBV6-1,TGTGCCAGCAGTGAATTCCCAGGGAGGAACACCATATATTTT,CASSEFPGRNTIYF
TRBD1,17,NA,TRBJ1-4,TRBV18,TGTGCCAGCTCACCGGGGACAGGGGGCGATCGGGGTGAAAAACTGTTTTTT,CASSPGTGGDRGEKLFF
TRBD2,15,NA,TRBJ2-1,TRBV2,TGTGCCAGCAGTGAAGGAGTGGGACTAGCGGGATTGGAGTTCTTC,CASSEGVGLAGLEFF
NA,19,NA,TRBJ2-2,TRBV5-6,TGTGCCAGCAGCCCCTTAACTTCGGATGGGGCTTTTAACACCGGGGAGCTGTTTTTT,CASSPLTSDGAFNTGELFF
TRBD2,15,few,TRBJ2-2,TRBV6-1,TGTGCCAGCAGTGGACTAGCGGGAGCCCCCGGGGAGCTGTTTTTT,CASSGLAGAPGELFF
NA,11,NA,TRBJ1-3,TRBV29-1,TGCAGCGTTATCAGTGGAAACACCATATATTTT,CSVISGNTIYF
NA,17,NA,TRBJ2-2,TRBV11-2,TGTGCCAGCAGCTTAAATTTGGGCAGGGGCAACACCGGGGAGCTGTTTTTT,CASSLNLGRGNTGELFF
TRBD1,14,NA,TRBJ1-5,TRBV5-5,TGTGCCAGCAGCCCGGACAGGGGCAATCAGCCCCAGCATTTT,CASSPDRGNQPQHF
TRBD1,13,NA,TRBJ1-2,TRBV29-1,TGCAGCGTTGCAGCGGCAGGGGGTGTCGGCTACACCTTC,CSVAAAGGVGYTF
NA,17,NA,TRBJ2-1,TRBV19,TGTGCCAGTAGTTCGACTAGATTGTTTGGGAGCTCTAATGAGCAGTTCTTC,CASSSTRLFGSSNEQFF
NA,14,NA,TRBJ1-4,TRBV4-1,TGCGCCAGCAGCCAGACAGCAACTAATGAAAAACTGTTTTTT,CASSQTATNEKLFF
NA,14,NA,TRBJ2-4,TRBV28,TGTGCCAGCAGTTTGGGCAGGGTCAAAAACATTCAGTACTTC,CASSLGRVKNIQYF
NA,14,NA,TRBJ1-4,TRBV5-1,TGCGCCAGCAGCTTGGGCTGGGCCAATGAAAAACTGTTTTTT,CASSLGWANEKLFF
TRBD1,15,NA,TRBJ1-2,TRBV7-8,TGTGCCAGCAGCTATCGGACAGGGGGCTCTAATGGCTACACCTTC,CASSYRTGGSNGYTF
NA,13,NA,TRBJ1-4,TRBV5-1,TGCGCCAGCAGCTTGGGCGCTAATGAAAAACTGTTTTTT,CASSLGANEKLFF
NA,13,few,TRBJ1-2,TRBV9,TGTGCCAGCAGCTATACAGGGAACTATGGCTACACCTTC,CASSYTGNYGYTF
NA,16,NA,TRBJ2-2,TRBV18,TGTGCCAGCTCAAGAGCAGGGCCGGGCAGCACCGGGGAGCTGTTTTTT,CASSRAGPGSTGELFF
NA,14,NA,TRBJ1-5,TRBV19,TGTGCCAGTAGGGGCAGGGTGAGCAATCAGCCCCAGCATTTT,CASRGRVSNQPQHF
NA,14,NA,TRBJ1-2,TRBV4-3,TGCGCCAGCAGTAGGACAGCTACTAACTATGGCTACACCTTC,CASSRTATNYGYTF
TRBD1,14,NA,TRBJ1-3,TRBV5-1,TGCGCCAGCAGCTCCCCCGGGACAGGGGACCTCCCGGATTTT,CASSSPGTGDLPDF
TRBD2,16,NA,TRBJ2-7,TRBV25-1,TGTGCCAGCAGTGACACACTGACTAGCGCCGGGTACGAGCAGTACTTC,CASSDTLTSAGYEQYF
TRBD1,16,few,TRBJ2-2,TRBV7-3,TGTGCCAGCAGCTTATTTGGGACAGGGGTTTCCGGGGAGCTGTTTTTT,CASSLFGTGVSGELFF
NA,14,once,TRBJ2-2,TRBV15,TGTGCCGGTGAGGGAGAACCTAACACCGGGGAGCTGTTTTTT,CAGEGEPNTGELFF
TRBD1,16,NA,TRBJ2-5,TRBV15,TGTGCCACCAGCAGGGATCAGGGGGCGCGGGAAGAGACCCAGTACTTC,CATSRDQGAREETQYF
NA,13,NA,TRBJ1-1,TRBV29-1,TGCAGCGTTATGAGCGGGGGTAACACTGAAGCTTTCTTT,CSVMSGGNTEAFF
NA,12,NA,TRBJ2-2,TRBV27,TGTGCCAGCAGAGGAGGGACCGGGGAGCTGTTTTTT,CASRGGTGELFF
NA,14,NA,TRBJ1-1,TRBV7-6,TGTGCCAGCAGCCCAGGGACATTGAACACTGAAGCTTTCTTT,CASSPGTLNTEAFF
NA,13,NA,TRBJ1-6,TRBV6-1,TGTGCCAGCAGACAGACAGGACCTTCACCCCTCCACTTT,CASRQTGPSPLHF
TRBD2,15,few,TRBJ2-1,TRBV5-4,TGTGCCAGCAGCTTGACTAGCGGGACCGACAATGAGCAGTTCTTC,CASSLTSGTDNEQFF
NA,14,NA,TRBJ2-2,TRBV5-1,TGCGCCAGCAGCTTGGGGACACAGACCGGGGAGCTGTTTTTT,CASSLGTQTGELFF